Below, one TCR beta chain is given with its context. This specimen belongs to a study of technical replicates of blood from a handful of donors. The assay was immunoSEQ multiplex PCR, and TCRdb's table has in-frame clones only and misses some. The sample has fewer than 90,000 clones, approximately 91% seen once. The clonotype originates from a human donor in good health. The source material was T cells isolated from PBMCs.

CDR3 coding DNA: TGTGCCTGGAGGGACTCCCAGTATGGCTACACCTTC. Translation gives CAWRDSQYGYTF. This chain connects TRBV30 to TRBJ1-2; the D is unclear. The CDR3 covers 12 residues. V was pared by 3 bases and J by 5 bases, with 10 bases between. Germline V CDR1 and CDR2: GTSNPN, SVGIG (reference sequence).